The rows below give T cell receptor beta chains drawn from one sample of a study of beta chain features in type 1 diabetes. Sequencing was performed with immunoSEQ multiplex PCR; in TCRdb, only in-frame clones are kept and a portion is missing. The sample includes 140,000 or so clones, just over 9% of them seen just once. Sequencing was performed on central memory CD4+ T cells from blood. These TCRs come from a young man in good health. Both conserved end residues are part of each CDR3. D genes are given only for firm matches. A row's size may be missing; if present it is once, few, many or a size class.

v_call	j_call	d_call	clone_size	cdr3_nt	cdr3_aa
TRBV7-2	TRBJ2-3	-	many	TGTGCCAGCAGCTTAGAGCGGCTTAGCACAGATACGCAGTATTTT	CASSLERLSTDTQYF
TRBV6-5	TRBJ2-5	TRBD1	few	TGTGCCAGCAGTTCACTTACAGGGGAAGAGACCCAGTACTTC	CASSSLTGEETQYF
TRBV18	TRBJ1-5	TRBD1	few	TGTGCCAGCTCACCCTCGGACAGGGGGAACAATCAGCCCCAGCATTTT	CASSPSDRGNNQPQHF
TRBV6-5	TRBJ1-1	TRBD1	-	TGTGCCAGCAGTGACCGACAGGGCACTGAAGCTTTCTTT	CASSDRQGTEAFF
TRBV11-2	TRBJ2-4	-	few	TGTGCCAGCAGTCCCAGGGCCAAAAACATTCAGTACTTC	CASSPRAKNIQYF
TRBV4-3	TRBJ1-4	TRBD1	few	TGCGCCAGCAGCCAAGAGGTAGGGACAGGGGGAAGACCAACTAATGAAAAACTGTTTTTT	CASSQEVGTGGRPTNEKLFF
TRBV21-1	TRBJ2-1	-	few	TGTGCCAGCAGCAGGCAGGGGGATACCTACAATGAGCAGTTCTTC	CASSRQGDTYNEQFF
TRBV18	TRBJ1-4	-	few	TGTGCCAGCTCACCACGTCAGGGGCTTGAAAAACTGTTTTTT	CASSPRQGLEKLFF
TRBV7-2	TRBJ1-3	-	few	TGTGCCAGCAGCTTAGCCAGGGAGGACACCATATATTTT	CASSLAREDTIYF
TRBV18	TRBJ2-1	TRBD2	-	TGTGCCAGCTCACCGGGGGGGTCCGAGCAGTTCTTC	CASSPGGSEQFF
TRBV2	TRBJ2-1	TRBD1	-	TGTGCCAGCAGTGAACAAGGACAGGGTCCCAATGAGCAGTTCTTC	CASSEQGQGPNEQFF
TRBV11-2	TRBJ2-6	-	medium-sized	TGTGCCAGCGGGAGAGGAGGGGCTGGGGCCAACGTCCTGACTTTC	CASGRGGAGANVLTF
TRBV27	TRBJ1-5	-	many	TGTGCCCCGGGGTGTCAGCCCCAGCATTTT	CAPGCQPQHF
TRBV2	TRBJ2-1	-	-	TGTGCCAGCAGTTCAAACAGAGCGGCGGACAATGAGCAGTTCTTC	CASSSNRAADNEQFF
TRBV11-2	TRBJ2-3	TRBD2	few	TGTGCCAGCAGCTTATCGGTTCTAGCGGGTACCACAGATACGCAGTATTTT	CASSLSVLAGTTDTQYF
TRBV11-2	TRBJ1-4	-	-	TGTGCCAGCAGCCGAAATACAGGCCTTAATGAAAAACTGTTTTTT	CASSRNTGLNEKLFF
TRBV5-1	TRBJ1-2	-	few	TGCGCCAGCAGCTTGGAGGGGTATGGCTACACCTTC	CASSLEGYGYTF
TRBV7-2	TRBJ1-6	TRBD1	few	TGTGCCAGCAGCAACACCAGGGGGAATTCACCCCTCCACTTT	CASSNTRGNSPLHF
TRBV5-1	TRBJ2-2	-	-	TGCGCCAGCAGCTTGGTAGTTTCCGGGGAGCTGTTTTTT	CASSLVVSGELFF
TRBV7-9	TRBJ2-3	-	few	TGTGCCAGCAGCTTAGGCGTTACACAGGATACGCAGTATTTT	CASSLGVTQDTQYF
TRBV29-1	TRBJ2-2	-	many	TGCAGCGTTGGGGGCGCCCCCGGGGAGCTGTTTTTT	CSVGGAPGELFF
TRBV6-1	TRBJ2-7	-	-	TGTGCCAGCAGGGAATTGGAATCCGGGACATCTCCCCACGAGCAGTACTTC	CASRELESGTSPHEQYF
TRBV2	TRBJ2-7	-	many	TGTGCCAGCAGTGAAGAGGGAGGGCAGTACTTC	CASSEEGGQYF
TRBV29-1	TRBJ2-1	TRBD1	many	TGCAGCGTTAGCTTAGGACAGGGCATAGAGCAGTTCTTC	CSVSLGQGIEQFF
TRBV5-1	TRBJ2-7	TRBD1	few	TGCGCCAGCAGTTTAATTCCCGGGACAGGAGTTTTCGAGCAGTACTTC	CASSLIPGTGVFEQYF
TRBV5-4	TRBJ2-3	TRBD2	-	TGTGCCAGCAGCTTGAGGACTAGCGGGTTCCCAGATACGCAGTATTTT	CASSLRTSGFPDTQYF
TRBV23-1	TRBJ2-7	TRBD1	-	TGCGCCAGCAGTCAAATCACGTGCCGGGACAGGAGGTACGAGCAGTACTTC	CASSQITCRDRRYEQYF
TRBV5-1	TRBJ2-1	TRBD2	-	TGCGCCAGCAGCCATCTAGCGGGGGGGCCTCCTTTGTGGAATGAGCAGTTCTTC	CASSHLAGGPPLWNEQFF
TRBV7-2	TRBJ2-1	-	few	TGTGCCAGCAGCAGAAAAACAGGGTACAATGAGCAGTTCTTC	CASSRKTGYNEQFF
TRBV19	TRBJ2-3	TRBD2	-	TGTGCCAGTAGAAGCGGGGGGGCCATCACAGATACGCAGTATTTT	CASRSGGAITDTQYF
TRBV5-6	TRBJ1-2	-	few	TGTGCCAGCAGCTTGGATGGCACACGCTATGGCTACACCTTC	CASSLDGTRYGYTF
TRBV5-1	TRBJ2-3	-	-	TGCGCCAGCAGCTACACCGCGGGGACTCAACCTTCTACGCAGTATTTT	CASSYTAGTQPSTQYF
TRBV28	TRBJ1-2	-	few	TGTGCCAGCAGTTCCAGGACATCCGGCTACACCTTC	CASSSRTSGYTF
TRBV7-3	TRBJ2-2	-	-	TGTGCCAGCAGTTCAACAGGACCCGGGGAGCTGTTTTTT	CASSSTGPGELFF
TRBV7-8	TRBJ1-5	-	-	TGTGCCAGCAGCCCCGGCGGGAGGGATCAGCCCCAGCATTTT	CASSPGGRDQPQHF
TRBV25-1	TRBJ2-2	-	-	TGTGCCAGCAGACAGGGCGCGAACACCGGGGAGCTGTTTTTT	CASRQGANTGELFF
TRBV30	TRBJ1-5	-	-	TGTGCCTGGAGTGTAAGTCAGGGCGCCGGTGTGCCCCAGCATTTT	CAWSVSQGAGVPQHF
TRBV23-1	TRBJ1-2	TRBD1	-	TGCGCCAGCACCCCGGGACAGAGGGATTATGGCTACACCTTC	CASTPGQRDYGYTF
TRBV10-3	TRBJ2-7	-	many	TGTGCCATGAGTCGAGGACAGAACTACGAGCAGTACTTC	CAMSRGQNYEQYF
TRBV7-9	TRBJ2-7	-	-	TGTGCCAGCAGCCCTGCGAGGTACGAGCAGTACTTC	CASSPARYEQYF
TRBV4-1	TRBJ2-3	-	few	TGCGCCAGCAGCCAATATGAGGGGGTGACAGATACGCAGTATTTT	CASSQYEGVTDTQYF
TRBV6-4	TRBJ1-6	-	-	TGTGCCAGCAGCCTTGTGCCCCTCCACTTT	CASSLVPLHF
TRBV6-1	TRBJ2-3	-	few	TGTGCCAGCAGTGCACGCGGGTTAGATACGCAGTATTTT	CASSARGLDTQYF
TRBV7-2	TRBJ1-5	-	-	TGTGCCAGCAGCAACAGGGATGGCCAGCCCCAGCATTTT	CASSNRDGQPQHF
TRBV28	TRBJ2-3	-	many	TGTGCCAGCAGTTTAGGGCTAGCCGGGCAGTATTTT	CASSLGLAGQYF
TRBV9	TRBJ2-3	TRBD2	-	TGTGCCAGCAGTCCCCGGACTAGCGGAGGGGGAGATACGCAGTATTTT	CASSPRTSGGGDTQYF
TRBV7-6	TRBJ2-1	TRBD1	-	TGTGCCAGCAGCTTAATGGAGACAGGGTCGGGGGAGCAGTTCTTC	CASSLMETGSGEQFF
TRBV27	TRBJ1-4	-	-	TGTGCCAGCAGTTTATTGCCAGATAATGAAAAACTGTTTTTT	CASSLLPDNEKLFF
TRBV7-2	TRBJ2-3	-	few	TGTGCCAGCACCTCCCGGGGCACAGATACGCAGTATTTT	CASTSRGTDTQYF
TRBV7-8	TRBJ2-7	TRBD1	-	TGTGCCAGCAGCCCCCTCGCTGGACAGGGCCCCGAGCAGTACTTC	CASSPLAGQGPEQYF
TRBV11-2	TRBJ2-2	TRBD1	few	TGTGCCAGCAGCTTTCGCAGGGGGCCCGGGGAGCTGTTTTTT	CASSFRRGPGELFF
TRBV28	TRBJ2-3	TRBD2	few	TGTGCCAGCAGTCCTGGGAGGGGCACAGATACGCAGTATTTT	CASSPGRGTDTQYF